The 8 T cell receptor beta chains reported below all come from one sample, sequenced in a study of spatial heterogeneity in lung cancer. Documented time point: sample taken at primary tumor resection. Sequencing of whole RNA from tumor, nontumor lung or frozen PBMC involved no sorting. TCRdb recomputed calls from the 5' RACE reads with MiXCR, one row per CDR3 protein. The profile shows more than 20,000 distinct CDR3 sequences, 4% to 5% of them singletons. Sequencing used PBMCs, obtained at surgery. These receptors came from a male donor with early-stage non-small cell lung cancer.

As to this clonotype: The CDR3 end shows no conserved phenylalanine or tryptophan, and so a read error is likely. This sequence joins TRBV7-2 and TRBJ2-5, with TRBD2 matching over 13 bases. With 2 bases clipped from V and 5 bases from J, the junction kept 8 bases outside the gene matches. Germline V gene sequence: CDR1 SGHTA, CDR2 FQGNSA. The CDR3 extends over 17 amino acids. The CDR3 sequence: CASSLRRLAGGRETQYS. CDR3 coding DNA: TGTGCCAGCAGCTTAAGGCGACTAGCGGGAGGCCGGGAGACCCAGTACTCC.

This clonotype was found many times. The chain has TRBV24-1 and TRBJ2-2; D may be TRBD2 (5 bases). The CDR3 is 15 residues long. Trimming pared 4 bases from V and 4 bases from J, leaving 12 bases between. Looked up from germline, CDR1 is KGHDR and CDR2 is SFDVKD. This CDR3 is CATSDTLGRTGELFF. CDR3 in DNA: TGTGCCACCAGTGACACACTAGGTCGCACCGGGGAGCTGTTTTTT.

This clonotype was observed at least ten times. The chain carries TRBV3-1 and TRBJ1-2; no reliable D call. Germline V CDR1 and CDR2: LGHDT, YNNKEL (reference sequence). This CDR3 has 14 residues. Trimming pared 0 bases from V and 2 bases from J, leaving 7 bases between. CDR3 bases: TGTGCCAGCAGCCAAGATCCAGCCAACTATGGCTACACCTTC. It translates to CASSQDPANYGYTF.

This clonotype came up many times. This rearrangement joins TRBV6-5 to TRBJ2-6, with a weak D call TRBD1 (7 bases). V was trimmed by 2 bases and J by 0 bases, leaving 14 bases between them. This CDR3 region has 18 residues. Germline-derived CDR1 and CDR2 are MNHEY and SVGAGI. The CDR3 nucleotides are TGTGCCAGCAGTTACCGGGCAGGGGGGATCTCTGGGGCCAACGTCCTGACTTTC. Translation gives CASSYRAGGISGANVLTF.

This clonotype was observed many times. The chain links TRBV5-1 to TRBJ1-1, with D unclear. Germline V gives CDR1 SGHRS, CDR2 YFSETQ. The CDR3 has 15 amino acids. Between the trimmed V and J ends, which lost 4 bases and 2 bases, there was a span of 15 bases. The DNA of the CDR3 is TGCGCCAGCAGCCCCTTTAGCGGCCCTAACACTGAAGCTTTCTTT. Its protein is CASSPFSGPNTEAFF.

This clonotype was detected ten times or more. The chain couples TRBV28 to TRBJ2-7, with 9 nucleotides matching TRBD2. This CDR3 comprises 13 residues. Germline lookup yields CDR1 MDHEN and CDR2 SYDVKM. The CDR3 here is CSTGASGTYEQYF. For the CDR3, the DNA is TGTTCTACTGGGGCTAGCGGGACATACGAGCAGTACTTC. The full variable domain, its missing parts supplied by reference TRBV28 and TRBJ2-7, is DVKVTQSSRYLVKRTGEKVFLECVQDMDHENMFWYRQDPGLGLRLIYFSYDVKMKEKGDIPEGYSVSREKKERFSLILESASTNQTSMYLCSTGASGTYEQYFGPGTRLTVT.

On this clonotype: A clone one base away is much larger, so this may be a read error. The chain joins TRBV4-3 to TRBJ2-3; D is uncertain. CDR3 size: 13 residues. Deletions cut 3 bases from V and 5 bases from J, with 9 bases between. Germline V gives CDR1 LGHNA, CDR2 YSLEER. The CDR3: CASSQGNIDTQYF. The CDR3 region has the DNA TGCGCCAGCAGCCAGGGCAACATAGATACGCAGTATTTT.

This clonotype came up many times. The chain links TRBV20-1 to TRBJ2-1, with D perhaps assigned TRBD1 or TRBD2 (5 bases each). Trimming removed 6 bases at V and 7 bases at J, with 22 bases between. Germline CDR1 and CDR2: DFQATT and SNEGSKA (reference sequence). The CDR3 totals 15 residues. CDR3 bases: TGCAGTGCGATTCACAGGAGCGGTTGGAAGAATGAGCAGTTCTTC. Translation gives CSAIHRSGWKNEQFF.